The rows below give T cell receptor beta chains drawn from one sample of a study of spatial heterogeneity in lung cancer. MiXCR, applied by TCRdb to the 5' RACE reads, yields one record per CDR3 protein. The sample contains about 4,400 distinct CDR3 sequences, roughly 6% of which appear only once. Sequencing used lung tumor tissue, obtained at surgery. These receptors came from a male donor with early-stage non-small cell lung cancer. CDR3s include the opening cysteine and the closing phenylalanine or tryptophan. Fields, in order: clone size, J gene, V gene, D gene, CDR3 DNA, CDR3 protein. The D gene is left open where the match is weak. Some rows mark clone size as missing; the rest say once, few, many or name a class of expanded clone.

abundance: medium-sized; j_gene: TRBJ1-5; v_gene: TRBV20-1; d_gene: TRBD1; CDR3nt: TGCAGTGCTAGAGTAACAGGGGATAGCAATCAGCCCCAGCATTTT; CDR3aa: CSARVTGDSNQPQHF
abundance: many; j_gene: TRBJ2-7; v_gene: TRBV5-1; d_gene: -; CDR3nt: TGCGCCAGCAGCGACTACTACGAGCAGTACTTC; CDR3aa: CASSDYYEQYF
abundance: -; j_gene: TRBJ2-3; v_gene: TRBV29-1; d_gene: -; CDR3nt: TGCAGCGCCCTTATTCCGGGAGAAGATACGCAGTATTTT; CDR3aa: CSALIPGEDTQYF
abundance: -; j_gene: TRBJ1-4; v_gene: TRBV4-2; d_gene: TRBD1; CDR3nt: TGTGCCAGCAGCCAGGGGGACAGGGCCTTGGGGGGACTGTTTTTT; CDR3aa: CASSQGDRALGGLFF
abundance: medium-sized; j_gene: TRBJ2-3; v_gene: TRBV28; d_gene: -; CDR3nt: TGTGCCAGCAGCCCCAGGGTTTTTCAGACGGATACGCAGTATTTT; CDR3aa: CASSPRVFQTDTQYF
abundance: medium-sized; j_gene: TRBJ2-1; v_gene: TRBV7-3; d_gene: TRBD2; CDR3nt: TGTGCCAGCAGCTCCCTGGGGGGGTCTTACAATGAGCAGTTCTTC; CDR3aa: CASSSLGGSYNEQFF
abundance: many; j_gene: TRBJ2-2; v_gene: TRBV6-5; d_gene: TRBD1; CDR3nt: TGTGCCAGCAGTTACACCACGGGACAGCTGAACACCGGGGAGCTGTTTTTT; CDR3aa: CASSYTTGQLNTGELFF
abundance: -; j_gene: TRBJ2-3; v_gene: TRBV20-1; d_gene: -; CDR3nt: TGCAGTGCTAGAGCGGCAGGGCGCACAGATACGCAGTATTTT; CDR3aa: CSARAAGRTDTQYF
abundance: -; j_gene: TRBJ1-1; v_gene: TRBV7-6; d_gene: -; CDR3nt: TGTGCCAGCAGCCGGGTTCTGAACACTGAAGCTTTCTTT; CDR3aa: CASSRVLNTEAFF
abundance: -; j_gene: TRBJ2-6; v_gene: TRBV6-6; d_gene: -; CDR3nt: TGTGCCAGCAGTTACTCAGCCAACGTCCTGACTTTC; CDR3aa: CASSYSANVLTF
abundance: many; j_gene: TRBJ2-7; v_gene: TRBV7-8; d_gene: -; CDR3nt: TGTGCCAGCAGTCTAGTATTAGGGGCCACCTACGAGCAGTACTTC; CDR3aa: CASSLVLGATYEQYF
abundance: medium-sized; j_gene: TRBJ2-5; v_gene: TRBV5-1; d_gene: TRBD2; CDR3nt: TGCGCCAGCAGGGCTAGCGGCACCCAGTACTTC; CDR3aa: CASRASGTQYF
abundance: -; j_gene: TRBJ2-3; v_gene: TRBV12-3/TRBV12-4; d_gene: TRBD1; CDR3nt: TGTGCCAGCACTGGACAGGGGAGGTTGACAGATACGCAGTATTTT; CDR3aa: CASTGQGRLTDTQYF
abundance: many; j_gene: TRBJ1-4; v_gene: TRBV19; d_gene: -; CDR3nt: TGTGCCAGTACCCCGATGAGGGGCACTAATGAAAAACTGTTTTTT; CDR3aa: CASTPMRGTNEKLFF